This T cell receptor beta chain stems from a study of vaccination effects on CD4 cells after COVID-19. The CDR3 consists of 15 residues. V dropped 4 bases and J dropped 1 base, with 12 bases sitting between them. In germline, CDR1 is SGHRS, CDR2 YFSETQ. The method was immunoSEQ multiplex PCR; TCRdb's version includes in-frame clones alone and lacks a portion of them. The table has 40,000 to 50,000 clones, 70% to 85% seen once. Using viral peptide pools, the ViraFEST assay grew out antigen-specific CD4+ T cells prior to sequencing. Cells that had been cultured for roughly eleven days were the source of isolated CD4+ T cells. Vaccine recipients, nucleocapsid antibody negative, had no prior SARS-CoV-2 infection. The sample holds a few counts of this clone. Antigen unknown.

The V gene is TRBV5-1, the J gene TRBJ1-5; perhaps TRBD1 as D (6 bases). The starting material was CD4+ T cells from PBMCs cultured with HCoV-NL63 spike peptides, obtained before COVID-19 vaccination. The origin of this receptor is a human donor who received a COVID-19 vaccine. In nucleotides, the CDR3 is TGCGCCAGCAGCCTGGGACAAGAAAGCAATCAGCCCCAGCATTTT. Translating it yields CASSLGQESNQPQHF.